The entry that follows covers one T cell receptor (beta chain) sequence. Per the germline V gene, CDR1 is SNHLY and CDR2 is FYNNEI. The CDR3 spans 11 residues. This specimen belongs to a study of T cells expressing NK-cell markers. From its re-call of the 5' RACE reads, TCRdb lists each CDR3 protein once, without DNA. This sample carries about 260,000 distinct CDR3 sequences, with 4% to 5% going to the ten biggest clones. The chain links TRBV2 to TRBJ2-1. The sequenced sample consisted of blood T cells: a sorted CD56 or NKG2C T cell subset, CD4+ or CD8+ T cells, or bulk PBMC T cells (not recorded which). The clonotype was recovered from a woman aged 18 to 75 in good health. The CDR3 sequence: CASSQDSMAFF.